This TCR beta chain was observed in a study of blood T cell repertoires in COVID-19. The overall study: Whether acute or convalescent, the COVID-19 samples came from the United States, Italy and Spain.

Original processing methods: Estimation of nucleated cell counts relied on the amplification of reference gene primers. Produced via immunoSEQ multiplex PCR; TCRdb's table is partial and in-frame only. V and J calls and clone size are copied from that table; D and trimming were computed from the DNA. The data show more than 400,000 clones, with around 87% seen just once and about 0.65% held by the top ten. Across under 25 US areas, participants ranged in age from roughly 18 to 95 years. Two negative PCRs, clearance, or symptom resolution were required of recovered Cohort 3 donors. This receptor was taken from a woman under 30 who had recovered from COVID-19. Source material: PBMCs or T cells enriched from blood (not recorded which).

This chain's CDR3 is CASSGLAGGPSGHEQFF. In DNA, the CDR3 is TGCGCCAGCTCGGGACTAGCGGGGGGGCCCTCCGGGCATGAGCAGTTCTTC. The rearrangement uses TRBV5-1 and TRBJ2-1; 16 bases agree with TRBD2. In germline, CDR1 is SGHRS, CDR2 YFSETQ. This CDR3 is 17 amino acids long. Trimming cost V 7 bases and J 8 bases; bases outside gene matches: 12.